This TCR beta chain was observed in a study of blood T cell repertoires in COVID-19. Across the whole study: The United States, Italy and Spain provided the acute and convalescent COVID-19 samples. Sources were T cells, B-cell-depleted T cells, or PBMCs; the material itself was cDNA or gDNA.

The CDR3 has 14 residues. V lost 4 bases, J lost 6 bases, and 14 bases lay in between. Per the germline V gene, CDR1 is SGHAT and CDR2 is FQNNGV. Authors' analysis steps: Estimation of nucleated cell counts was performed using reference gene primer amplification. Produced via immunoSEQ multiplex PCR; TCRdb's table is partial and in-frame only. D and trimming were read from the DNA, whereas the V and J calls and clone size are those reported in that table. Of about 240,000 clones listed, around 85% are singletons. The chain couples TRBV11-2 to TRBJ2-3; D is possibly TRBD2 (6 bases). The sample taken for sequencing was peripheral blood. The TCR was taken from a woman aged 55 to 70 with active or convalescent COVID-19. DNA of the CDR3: TGTGCCAGCAGCTCTCCGAGGAGCGGGGATACGCAGTATTTT. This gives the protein CASSSPRSGDTQYF.